This TCR beta chain was observed in a study of cytomegalovirus exposure and HLA in healthy donors. Across the study: Of 300 to 500 genotyped donors, more than 70% clustered with self-reported Caucasian donors. Study observations and caveats: Later analysis showed TCR association rates varying by HLA locus, highest for DRB1 and lowest for HLA-C. HLA alleles showed associations with 15,000 to 20,000 TCR beta sequences in a later analysis, at a 0.05 false discovery rate.

The study did not record CMV serostatus for this donor. PCR involved 60 Vbeta and 13 Jbeta primers. TCRdb keeps only in-frame clones here, not all; method: immunoSEQ multiplex PCR. Of 130,000 to 150,000 clones listed, roughly two thirds are singletons. The germline gives CDR1 LNHDA, CDR2 SQIVND (reference sequence). V shed 3 bases and J shed 10 bases, with 9 bases lying between them. The length of the CDR3 is 12 residues. In the case of this clone: The antigen is not known.

This clonotype originated in a human donor in good health. Source material: PBMCs. The chain is built from TRBV19 and TRBJ1-4; tentatively, D is TRBD1 (5 bases). DNA for the CDR3: TGTGCCAGTAGTATGTCGGGGGGAAAACTGTTTTTT. This gives the protein CASSMSGGKLFF.